This TCR beta chain emerged from a study of CD8+ T cells in alopecia areata (dated by TCRdb to 2017 to 2018). Looking at the study overall: To study T cell clonal expansion in alopecia areata, the researchers applied high-throughput TCRbeta sequencing to both the C3H/HeJ mouse model and human patients. In humans, TCRbeta sequencing was performed on scalp tissue and on sorted CD4+ and CD8+ peripheral blood T cells from healthy controls and from patients with patchy or totalis/universalis alopecia areata. TCRbeta CDR3 regions were amplified by immunoSEQ multiplex PCR with 35 Vbeta forward and 13 Jbeta reverse primers. RNA came from the PAXgene miRNA kit for fixed scalp, the miRNeasy kit for PBMCs, and the RNeasy kit for mouse skin. Scalp clonality was compared across normal scalp (n=4), patchy alopecia areata scalp (n=8), and alopecia totalis/universalis scalp (n=8).

To note about this clone: Its binding antigen is unknown. Per-base qualities were not stored, and no clone one base away is much larger.

Study-level results and caveats: Shared TCR sequences between patients were less evident than in mice, which may be partly attributable to HLA diversity in the patient population. Resident alphabeta T cells in normal human skin are also sequenced, complicating scalp TCR repertoire analysis, unlike mouse skin dominated by gammadelta T cells. Lesional scalp, especially in alopecia totalis/universalis, showed higher clonality and more expanded CD8+ clones than normal scalp, suggesting antigenic drive.

The CDR3 measures 12 amino acids from cysteine to phenylalanine. CDR3 DNA only is kept here, 36 bases in frame from base 1. CDR1 and CDR2 were assigned from the germline V gene as MNHEY and SVGAGI. PBMCs were isolated by density centrifugation and stained for CD3, CD4 and CD8, and CD4+ and CD8+ T cells were sorted on a FACSAria. Scalp biopsies and blood samples were obtained from unaffected controls. Library method: the immunoSEQ multiplex PCR assay. RNA was extracted from all samples and reverse transcribed into cDNA as template for TCR sequencing. SuperScript III was used to make first-strand cDNA, primed with a 2:1 mix of oligo-dT and random hexamers. A synthetic immune receptor repertoire was used to measure amplification bias, and any remaining bias was corrected computationally. Processing in the source paper ran as follows. Raw reads were preprocessed to remove errors, and CDR3 was defined according to IMGT conventions as the region from the conserved cysteine to phenylalanine. Clonality was computed as 1 minus the Shannon entropy, with the entropy normalized by log2 of the number of productive unique TCRs. Scalp TCRbeta sequences were cross-referenced with sorted blood CD4 and CD8 repertoires so that the CD4 or CD8 identity of scalp clones could be inferred. The table comes from immuneACCESS by way of TCRdb, which keeps in-frame sequences with V and J called. Part of the clones is missing from these tables; in studies checked, under half for an unresolved V gene and the rest for unknown reasons. The DNA gave D and trimming, while V, J and clone size come from that table. The sample data list approximately 150,000 clones, and about three fifths of these were observed just once. The ten largest account for 4.5% to 5% of the sample.

The receptor was derived from a human donor in good health. The V and J segments used are TRBV6-5 and TRBJ1-5; the D gene is unclear. Material for sequencing was CD4+ T cells sorted from blood. In nucleotide form, the sequence is TGTGCAACGGGGAGGGTCGATCAGCCCCAGCATTTT. The translation is CATGRVDQPQHF.